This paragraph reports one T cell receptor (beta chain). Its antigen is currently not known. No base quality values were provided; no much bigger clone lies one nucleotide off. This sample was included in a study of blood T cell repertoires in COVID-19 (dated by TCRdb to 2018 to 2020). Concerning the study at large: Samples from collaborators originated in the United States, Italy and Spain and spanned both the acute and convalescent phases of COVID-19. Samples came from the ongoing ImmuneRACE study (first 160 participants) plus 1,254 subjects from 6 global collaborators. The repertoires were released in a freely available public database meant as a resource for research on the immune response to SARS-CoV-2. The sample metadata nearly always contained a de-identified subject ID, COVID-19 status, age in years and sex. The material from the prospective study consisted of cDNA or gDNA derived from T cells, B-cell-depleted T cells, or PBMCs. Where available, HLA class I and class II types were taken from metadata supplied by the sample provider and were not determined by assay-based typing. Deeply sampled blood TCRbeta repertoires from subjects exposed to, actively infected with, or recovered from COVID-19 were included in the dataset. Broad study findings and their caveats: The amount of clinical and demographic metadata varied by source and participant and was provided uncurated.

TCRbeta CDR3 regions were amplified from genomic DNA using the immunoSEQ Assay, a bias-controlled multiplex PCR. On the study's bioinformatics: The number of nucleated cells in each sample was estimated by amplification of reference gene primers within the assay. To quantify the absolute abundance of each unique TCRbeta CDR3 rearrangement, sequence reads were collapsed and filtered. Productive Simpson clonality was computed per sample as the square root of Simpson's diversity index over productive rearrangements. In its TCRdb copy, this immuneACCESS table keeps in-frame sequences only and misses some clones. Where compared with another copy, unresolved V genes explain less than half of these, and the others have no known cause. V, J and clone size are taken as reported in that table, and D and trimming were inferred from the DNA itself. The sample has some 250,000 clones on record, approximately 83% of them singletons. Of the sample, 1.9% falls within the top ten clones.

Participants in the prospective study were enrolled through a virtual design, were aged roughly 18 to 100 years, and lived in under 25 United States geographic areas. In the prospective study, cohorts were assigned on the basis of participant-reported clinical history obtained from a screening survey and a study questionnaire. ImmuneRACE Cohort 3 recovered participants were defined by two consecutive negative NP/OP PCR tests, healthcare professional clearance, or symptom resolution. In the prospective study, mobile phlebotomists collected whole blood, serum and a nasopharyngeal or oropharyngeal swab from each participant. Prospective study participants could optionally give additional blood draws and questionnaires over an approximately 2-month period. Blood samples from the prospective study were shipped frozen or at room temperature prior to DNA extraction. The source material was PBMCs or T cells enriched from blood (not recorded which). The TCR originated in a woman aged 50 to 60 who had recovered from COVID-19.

The CDR3 reads CASSSEAGQFF. At the DNA level, the sequence is TGTGCCAGCAGCTCGGAGGCCGGCCAGTTCTTC. Here the chain combines TRBV5-4 and TRBJ2-1; the D gene is perhaps TRBD2, from 5 matching bases. The CDR1 and CDR2 encoded by the germline V gene (reference sequence) are SGHNT and YYREEE. V drops 3 bases and J drops 13 bases, leaving 11 bases in between. The CDR3 holds 11 amino acids from the cysteine to the phenylalanine. CDR3 DNA only is kept here, 33 bases in frame from base 1.